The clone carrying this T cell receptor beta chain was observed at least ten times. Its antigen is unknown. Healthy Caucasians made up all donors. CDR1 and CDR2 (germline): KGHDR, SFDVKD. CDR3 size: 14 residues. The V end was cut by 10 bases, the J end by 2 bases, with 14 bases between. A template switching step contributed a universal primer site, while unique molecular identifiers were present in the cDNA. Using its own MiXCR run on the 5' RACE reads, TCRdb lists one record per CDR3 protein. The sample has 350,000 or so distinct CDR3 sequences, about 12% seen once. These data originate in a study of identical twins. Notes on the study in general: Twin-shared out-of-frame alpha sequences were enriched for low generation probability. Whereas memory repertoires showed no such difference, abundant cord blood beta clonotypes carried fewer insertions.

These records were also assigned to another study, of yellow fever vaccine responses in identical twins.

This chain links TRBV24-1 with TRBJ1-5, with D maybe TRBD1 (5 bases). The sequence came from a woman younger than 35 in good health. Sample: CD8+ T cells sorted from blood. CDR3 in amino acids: CATQGGGGNQPQHF. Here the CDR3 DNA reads TGTGCCACTCAGGGTGGTGGTGGCAATCAGCCCCAGCATTTT.